This T cell receptor (beta chain) is from a study of glioma-infiltrating T cells. General study findings and limits: Gliomas, especially low-grade, showed above-expected tissue-blood divergence; non-neoplastic patients showed below.

Amplification of TCR alpha and beta CDR3 regions from RNA used iRepertoire nested multiplex PCR. TCRdb used MiXCR to reprocess the multiplex PCR reads, holding one entry per CDR3 protein. The sample carries under 20,000 distinct CDR3 sequences, 58% recorded once. Trimming stripped 5 bases from V and 7 bases from J, with 9 bases between. Germline CDR1 is DFQATT and CDR2 is SNEGSKA (reference sequence). The CDR3 runs to 11 residues. This clonotype was detected a few times. Antigen specificity is unknown. This chain joins TRBV20-1 and TRBJ2-1, with D uncertain. Input material: glioma tissue, nonneoplastic brain tissue, or PBMCs (not recorded which). The clonotype originates from a human donor with low-grade glioma or glioblastoma, undergoing nonglioma brain surgery, or in good health (not recorded which). The CDR3 DNA reads as TGCAGTGCTCCTCAATTGAATGAGCAGTTCTTC. Translated, it gives CSAPQLNEQFF.